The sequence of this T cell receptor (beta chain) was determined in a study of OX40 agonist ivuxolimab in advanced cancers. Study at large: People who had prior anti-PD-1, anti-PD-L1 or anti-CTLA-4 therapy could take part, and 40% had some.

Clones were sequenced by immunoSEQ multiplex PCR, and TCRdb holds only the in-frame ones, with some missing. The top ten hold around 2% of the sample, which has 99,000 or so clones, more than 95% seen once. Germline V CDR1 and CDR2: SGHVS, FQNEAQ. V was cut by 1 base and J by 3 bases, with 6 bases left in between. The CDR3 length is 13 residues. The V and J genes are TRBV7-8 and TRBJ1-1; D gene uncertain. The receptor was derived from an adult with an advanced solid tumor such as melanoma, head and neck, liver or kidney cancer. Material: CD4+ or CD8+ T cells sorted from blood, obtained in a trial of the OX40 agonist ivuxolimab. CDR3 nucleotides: TGTGCCAGCAGCTTAGGAAAGGACACTGAAGCTTTCTTT. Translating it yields CASSLGKDTEAFF.